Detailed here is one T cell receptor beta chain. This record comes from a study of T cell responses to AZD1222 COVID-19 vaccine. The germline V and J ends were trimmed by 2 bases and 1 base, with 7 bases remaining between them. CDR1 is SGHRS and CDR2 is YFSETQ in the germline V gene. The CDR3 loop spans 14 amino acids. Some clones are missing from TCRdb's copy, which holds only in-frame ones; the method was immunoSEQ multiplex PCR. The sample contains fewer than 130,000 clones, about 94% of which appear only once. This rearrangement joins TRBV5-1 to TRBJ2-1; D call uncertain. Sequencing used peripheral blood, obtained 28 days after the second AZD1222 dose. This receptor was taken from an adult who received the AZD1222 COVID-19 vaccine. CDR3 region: CASSFEFSYNEQFF. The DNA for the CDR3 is TGCGCCAGCAGCTTCGAGTTTTCCTACAATGAGCAGTTCTTC.